These T cell receptor beta chains were read from a single sample in a study of blood T cell repertoires in COVID-19. This table comes from immunoSEQ multiplex PCR, and its TCRdb copy is limited to in-frame clones, with some not included. The table has roughly 120,000 clones, roughly 90% seen once. The specimen was peripheral blood. The receptors were sampled from a man aged 45-60 years with active COVID-19. The CDR3 runs from the conserved cysteine through the conserved F or W. The D gene is left open where the match is weak. Only part of the rows carry a size: once, few, many, or a class if the clone is expanded.

v_call	d_call	clone_size	j_call	cdr3_aa	cdr3_nt
TRBV6-2/TRBV6-3	TRBD1	-	TRBJ2-7	CASSPQGQGSYEQYF	TGTGCCAGCAGTCCCCAGGGACAGGGAAGCTACGAGCAGTACTTC
TRBV27	TRBD1	-	TRBJ2-2	CASSLAGQGAYTGELFF	TGTGCCAGCAGTCTAGCCGGACAGGGGGCTTACACCGGGGAGCTGTTTTTT
TRBV7-2	TRBD2	once	TRBJ2-1	CASTREFSYNEQFF	TGTGCCAGCACGCGGGAGTTCTCCTACAATGAGCAGTTCTTC
TRBV30	TRBD1	-	TRBJ1-5	CAWSKAGGQPQHF	TGTGCCTGGAGTAAGGCAGGGGGTCAGCCCCAGCATTTT
TRBV3-1/TRBV3-2	-	-	TRBJ2-7	CASSQEGRTYEQYF	TGTGCCAGCAGCCAAGAAGGCAGGACCTACGAGCAGTACTTC
TRBV6-6	-	-	TRBJ1-2	CASRDPGVRYGYTF	TGTGCCAGCAGGGACCCAGGGGTTCGGTATGGCTACACCTTC
TRBV5-1	-	-	TRBJ1-1	CASSLGRSRNTEAFF	TGCGCCAGCAGCTTGGGACGGTCTAGGAACACTGAAGCTTTCTTT
TRBV2	TRBD1	-	TRBJ2-1	CASTRDRGSYNEQFF	TGTGCCAGCACCCGTGACAGGGGCTCCTACAATGAGCAGTTCTTC
TRBV9	-	-	TRBJ1-5	CASSVTGWVNQPQHF	TGTGCCAGCAGCGTTACAGGGTGGGTCAATCAGCCCCAGCATTTT
TRBV18	-	-	TRBJ1-3	CASSPGGSYSGNTIYF	TGTGCCAGCTCACCAGGGGGCAGCTACTCTGGAAACACCATATATTTT
TRBV19	TRBD2	once	TRBJ2-3	CASSIWFSGDTDTQYF	TGTGCCAGTAGTATTTGGTTTAGCGGGGACACAGATACGCAGTATTTT
TRBV9	TRBD1	-	TRBJ1-6	CASSLGDRDSPLHF	TGTGCCAGCAGCCTGGGGGACAGGGATTCACCCCTCCACTTT
TRBV19	-	few	TRBJ2-1	CASSLAIYNEQFF	TGTGCCAGTAGCCTAGCGATCTACAATGAGCAGTTCTTC
TRBV4-1	-	-	TRBJ2-1	CASSQEVLVNNEQFF	TGCGCCAGCAGCCAAGAAGTGCTAGTAAATAATGAGCAGTTCTTC
TRBV12-3/TRBV12-4	TRBD2	-	TRBJ2-1	CASSRTSGIEQFF	TGTGCCAGCAGTCGGACTAGCGGGATAGAACAGTTCTTC
TRBV3-1/TRBV3-2	-	-	TRBJ1-5	CASSHGQLNQPQHF	TGTGCCAGCAGCCATGGACAACTCAATCAGCCCCAGCATTTT
TRBV2	-	-	TRBJ2-2	CASSPTAANTGELFF	TGTGCCAGCAGTCCAACAGCTGCGAACACCGGGGAGCTGTTTTTT
TRBV6-5	-	-	TRBJ1-2	CASSYSSGSYGYTF	TGTGCCAGCAGTTACTCTTCAGGGTCCTATGGCTACACCTTC
TRBV5-5	-	-	TRBJ2-3	CASFLARGNTQYF	TGTGCCAGTTTTCTAGCTCGCGGGAATACGCAGTATTTT
TRBV7-9	TRBD2	-	TRBJ2-1	CASSPGLAGRDEQFF	TGTGCCAGCAGCCCCGGACTAGCGGGTCGGGATGAGCAGTTCTTC
TRBV19	-	-	TRBJ1-5	CASSISDYSNQPQHF	TGTGCCAGTAGTATAAGCGATTATAGCAATCAGCCCCAGCATTTT
TRBV5-1	-	-	TRBJ2-5	CASSLGQEQETQYF	TGCGCCAGCAGCTTGGGACAGGAGCAAGAGACCCAGTACTTC